The 10 T cell receptor beta chains presented below share a single source sample, sequenced in a study of blood T cell repertoires in COVID-19. TCRdb's copy holds only in-frame clones and misses some; the assay was immunoSEQ multiplex PCR. The sample gives 300,000 or so clones, 89% of which show up once; 2.9% is in the top ten. The source material was PBMCs or T cells enriched from blood (not recorded which). These receptors came from a woman between 50 and 59 years old who had been exposed to COVID-19.

The chain links TRBV5-5 to TRBJ1-6; 8 nucleotides line up with TRBD1. The CDR3 has 16 amino acids. Germline loops: CDR1 SGHKS, CDR2 YYEKEE (reference sequence). V was pared by 4 bases and J by 6 bases, with 9 bases of the junction left unmatched. The CDR3 reads CASSTGQGQTNSPLHF. The CDR3 bases are TGTGCCAGCAGCACTGGACAGGGCCAGACTAATTCACCCCTCCACTTT. The variable domain in full, completed from reference TRBV5-5 and TRBJ1-6, reads DAGVTQSPTHLIKTRGQQVTLRCSPISGHKSVSWYQQVLGQGPQFIFQYYEKEERGRGNFPDRFSARQFPNYSSELNVNALLLGDSALYLCASSTGQGQTNSPLHFGNGTRLTVT.

The chain recombines TRBV5-1 with TRBJ1-1, with 7 bases identical to TRBD1. V lost 4 bases, J lost 6 bases, and 9 bases stayed unmatched. The CDR3 consists of 14 residues. CDR1 SGHRS and CDR2 YFSETQ come from the germline V gene. CDR3 coding DNA: TGCGCCAGCAGCCCCACTACAGGGGTCGCTGAAGCTTTCTTT. It specifies CASSPTTGVAEAFF.

The chain joins TRBV28 to TRBJ1-1, with D perhaps matching TRBD1 (6 bases). CDR1 is MDHEN, CDR2 SYDVKM, per germline. Trimming took 3 bases from V and 1 from J, leaving 15 bases between them. The CDR3 extends over 16 amino acids. The CDR3 reads CASSFTGFITNTEAFF. In nucleotides, the CDR3 is TGTGCCAGCAGTTTTACAGGGTTTATAACGAACACTGAAGCTTTCTTT.

The rearrangement joins TRBV15 to TRBJ2-2; 8 positions agree with TRBD2. This CDR3 has 15 amino acids. V was pared by 1 base and J by 6 bases, with 4 bases of the junction left unmatched. Germline V lookup: CDR1 LNHNV, CDR2 YYDKDF (reference sequence). The CDR3 coding sequence is TGTGCCACCAGCAGAGGCCCCGGGGGGGCCGGGGAGCTGTTTTTT. Protein sequence: CATSRGPGGAGELFF.

The genes are TRBV3-1 (or the pseudogene TRBV3-2) and TRBJ1-2; 7 bases are a match to TRBD1. Germline V CDR1 and CDR2: LGHDT, YNNKEL (reference sequence). V was clipped by 3 bases and J by 5 bases; unmatched bases: 9. CDR3 length: 15 residues. The chain's CDR3 is CASSHDRDLFYGYTF. DNA for the CDR3: TGTGCCAGCAGCCACGACAGGGACTTATTTTATGGCTACACCTTC.

The chain employs TRBV12-3 or TRBV12-4 and TRBJ1-5; no definite D call. The CDR3 runs 13 residues. The ends were cut back, 3 bases at V and 4 bases at J, with 7 bases in the middle. The CDR3 loop reads CASSFSENQPQHF. The CDR3, as DNA: TGTGCCAGCAGTTTTTCAGAAAATCAGCCCCAGCATTTT.

The genes are TRBV2 and TRBJ1-6; TRBD1 aligns across 10 bases. Germline V gives CDR1 SNHLY, CDR2 FYNNEI. Trimming at V came to 6 bases and at J to 9 bases, leaving 5 bases not matched to a gene. This CDR3 is built from 14 residues. This chain's CDR3 is CASRHGQGGSPLHF. As DNA, the CDR3 is TGTGCCAGCAGGCACGGACAGGGGGGTTCACCCCTCCACTTT.

V and J are TRBV30 and TRBJ2-5, with 12 bases matching TRBD2. V was pared by 0 bases and J by 5 bases, with 1 base of the junction left unmatched. Germline V gene data show CDR1 as GTSNPN and CDR2 as SVGIG (reference sequence). The CDR3 spans 14 residues. CDR3 residues: CAWSVTSGGETQYF. DNA of the CDR3: TGTGCCTGGAGTGTGACTAGCGGGGGTGAGACCCAGTACTTC. Full variable domain (outside the CDR3, taken from reference TRBV30 and TRBJ2-5): SQTIHQWPATLVQPVGSPLSLECTVEGTSNPNLYWYRQAAGRGLQLLFYSVGIGQISSEVPQNLSASRPQDRQFILSSKKLLLSDSGFYLCAWSVTSGGETQYFGPGTRLLVL.

The rearrangement links TRBV19 to TRBJ1-1, with unresolved D. Trimming shortened V by 3 bases and J by 7 bases, and 15 bases separated the two germline ends. The germline V gene encodes CDR1 LNHDA and CDR2 SQIVND (reference sequence). The CDR3 totals 14 residues. Here the CDR3 reads CASSMWGGRDEAFF. CDR3 coding DNA: TGTGCCAGTAGTATGTGGGGAGGTAGGGATGAAGCTTTCTTT.

This clone appeared a few times. This sequence joins TRBV19 and TRBJ1-5; perhaps TRBD1 as D (6 bases). The CDR3 consists of 14 residues. Germline V CDR1 and CDR2: LNHDA, SQIVND (reference sequence). V was cut by 7 bases and J by 6 bases, with 16 bases left in between. This CDR3 reads CASTSSGGAQPQHF. CDR3 bases: TGTGCCAGTACTAGTTCGGGGGGCGCTCAGCCCCAGCATTTT. The entire variable domain, with the rest obtained from reference TRBV19 and TRBJ1-5, is as follows: DGGITQSPKYLFRKEGQNVTLSCEQNLNHDAMYWYRQDPGQGLRLIYYSQIVNDFQKGDIAEGYSVSREKKESFPLTVTSAQKNPTAFYLCASTSSGGAQPQHFGDGTRLSIL.